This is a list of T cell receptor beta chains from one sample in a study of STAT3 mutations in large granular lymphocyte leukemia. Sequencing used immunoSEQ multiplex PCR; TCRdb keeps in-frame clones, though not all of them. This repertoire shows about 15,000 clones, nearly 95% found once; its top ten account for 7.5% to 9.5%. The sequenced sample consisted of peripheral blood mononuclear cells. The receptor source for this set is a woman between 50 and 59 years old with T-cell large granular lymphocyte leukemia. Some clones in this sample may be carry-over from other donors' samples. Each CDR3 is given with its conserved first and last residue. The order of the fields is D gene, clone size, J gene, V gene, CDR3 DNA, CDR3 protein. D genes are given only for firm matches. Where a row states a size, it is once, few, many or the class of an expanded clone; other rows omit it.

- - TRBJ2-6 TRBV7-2 TGTGCCAGCAGCTTAATAGCGGTGGGGTCTGGGACCAACGTCCTGACTTTC CASSLIAVGSGTNVLTF
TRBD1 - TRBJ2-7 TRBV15 TGTGCCACCAGCAGAGTTACAGGGGATGAGCAGTACTTC CATSRVTGDEQYF
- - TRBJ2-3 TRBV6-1 TGTGCCAGCAGTGAAGCGGGATCGGCAGATACGCAGTATTTT CASSEAGSADTQYF
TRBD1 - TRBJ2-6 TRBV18 TGTGCCAGCTCACCTCGGACAGGGGCCTTATCTGGGGCCAACGTCCTGACTTTC CASSPRTGALSGANVLTF
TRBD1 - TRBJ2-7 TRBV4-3 TGCGCCAGCAGCCTCGACAGGGGAAACGAGCAGTACTTC CASSLDRGNEQYF
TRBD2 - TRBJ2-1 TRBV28 TGTGCCAGCAGTGTAGTTAGCGGGCCTGGGTATGAGCAGTTCTTC CASSVVSGPGYEQFF
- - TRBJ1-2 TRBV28 TGTGCCAGCAGTTTGGCAGGGGCTAACTATGGCTACACCTTC CASSLAGANYGYTF
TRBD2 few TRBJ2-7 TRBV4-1 TGCGCCAGCAGCCAAGCCCCGGGAGGTGGTACCCCCTACGAGCAGTACTTC CASSQAPGGGTPYEQYF
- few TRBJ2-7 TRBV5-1 TGCGCCAGCAGCTTGGTGGTACGGGGGGCCGGGGGCGAGCAGTACTTC CASSLVVRGAGGEQYF
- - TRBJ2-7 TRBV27 TGTGCCAGCAGTTTCGTACAGGGTCACGAGCAGTACTTC CASSFVQGHEQYF
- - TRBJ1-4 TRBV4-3 TGCGCCAGCAGCCAAGATCTTGCGGGGCGTACTAATGAAAAACTGTTTTTT CASSQDLAGRTNEKLFF
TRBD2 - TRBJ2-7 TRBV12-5 TGTGCTAGTGGTACGGGACTAGCGGGAGGGTATGACGAGCAGTACTTC CASGTGLAGGYDEQYF
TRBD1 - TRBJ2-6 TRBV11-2 TGTGCCAGCCGAGGTACTACAGGGGGGAGTTCTGGGGCCAACGTCCTGACTTTC CASRGTTGGSSGANVLTF
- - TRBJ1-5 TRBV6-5 TGTGCCAGCAGTTATGGGGGTAATCAGCCCCAGCATTTT CASSYGGNQPQHF
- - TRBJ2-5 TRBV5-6 TGTGCCAGCAGCGTGGCCCACCAAGAGACCCAGTACTTC CASSVAHQETQYF
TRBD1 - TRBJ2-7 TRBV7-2 TGTGCCAGCAGCTTAAGGACAGGGAGCTACGAGCAGTACTTC CASSLRTGSYEQYF
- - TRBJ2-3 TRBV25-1 TGTGCCAGCAGTGGTTACACAGATACGCAGTATTTT CASSGYTDTQYF
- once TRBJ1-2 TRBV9 TGTGCCAGCAGCGTACGACAGAACTATGGCTACACCTTC CASSVRQNYGYTF
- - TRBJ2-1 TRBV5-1 TGCGCCAGCAGACCAACCGGGAGCTGGAATGAGCAGTTCTTC CASRPTGSWNEQFF
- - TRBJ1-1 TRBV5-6 TGTGCCAGCAGCTTGAGACGGTCGGTGACTGAAGCTTTCTTT CASSLRRSVTEAFF
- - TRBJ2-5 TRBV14 TGTGCCAGCAGCCAACAAGTCGGAGAGACCCAGTACTTC CASSQQVGETQYF
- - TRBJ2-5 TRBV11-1 TGTGCCAGCAGCTTAGGAGAGACCCAGTACTTC CASSLGETQYF
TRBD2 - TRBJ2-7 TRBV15 TGTGCCACCAGCAGAGATTTACTAGCGGGGACCTACGAGCAGTACTTC CATSRDLLAGTYEQYF
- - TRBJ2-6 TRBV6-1 TGTGCCAGCAGTCAGCGACGCTCTGGGGCCAACGTCCTGACTTTC CASSQRRSGANVLTF
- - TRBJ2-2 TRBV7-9 TGTGCCAGCAGCTTCGTCCCGGGTCCCGGGGAGCTGTTTTTT CASSFVPGPGELFF
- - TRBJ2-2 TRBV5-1 TGCGCCAGCAGCTTCCGCGGGATTAGCGGGGAGCTGTTTTTT CASSFRGISGELFF
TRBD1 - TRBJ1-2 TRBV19 TGTGCCAGTGGGGACCGGGACAGCTATGGCTACACCTTC CASGDRDSYGYTF
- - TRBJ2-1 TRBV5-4 TGTGCCAGCAGGCCGGCGCGGCACTCCTACAATGAGCAGTTCTTC CASRPARHSYNEQFF
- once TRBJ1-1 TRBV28 TGTGCCAGCAGTTTTCGACGGACTAGTGAAGCTTTCTTT CASSFRRTSEAFF
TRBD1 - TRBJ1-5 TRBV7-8 TGTGCCAGCAGCCCCTCCGGGACAGCCGATCAGCCCCAGCATTTT CASSPSGTADQPQHF
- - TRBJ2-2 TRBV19 TGTGCCAGTAGTGGGACACCAGTGGACCCCGGGGAGCTGTTTTTT CASSGTPVDPGELFF
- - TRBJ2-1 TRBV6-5 TGTGCCAGCAAGCGGCGTCCTAACTACAATGAGCAGTTCTTC CASKRRPNYNEQFF
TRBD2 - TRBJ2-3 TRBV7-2 TGTGCCAGCAGCTTTTCTAGCGGGAGTGAGCGCACAGATACGCAGTATTTT CASSFSSGSERTDTQYF
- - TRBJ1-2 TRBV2 TGTGCCAGCAGTGGGGCGACCGTGTATGGCTACACCTTC CASSGATVYGYTF
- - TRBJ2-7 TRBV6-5 TGTGCCAGCAGTTACTCGGTCGGAGGCCTCTCCTACGAGCAGTACTTC CASSYSVGGLSYEQYF
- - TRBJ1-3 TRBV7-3 TGTGCCAGCAGCTTGGGCAGGGACTCTGGAAACACCATATATTTT CASSLGRDSGNTIYF
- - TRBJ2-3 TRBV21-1 TGTGCCAGCAGCAAAAGGGACAGGGGGCTGGATACGCAGTATTTT CASSKRDRGLDTQYF
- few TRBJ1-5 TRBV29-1 TGCAGCGTTGGGGAGGACGGATTTCGGAGGCCGAGGGGTCAGCCCCAGCATTTT CSVGEDGFRRPRGQPQHF
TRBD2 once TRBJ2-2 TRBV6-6 TGTGCCAGCAGGGGGACTAGCGGGACCGGGGAGCTGTTTTTT CASRGTSGTGELFF
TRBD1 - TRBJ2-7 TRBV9 TGTGCCAGCAGCTACGGGACAGATAACGAGCAGTACTTC CASSYGTDNEQYF
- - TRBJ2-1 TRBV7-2 TGTGCCAGCAGCTTCCCTGCGACAGTTTACAATGAGCAGTTCTTC CASSFPATVYNEQFF
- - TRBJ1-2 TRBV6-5 TGTGCCAGCAGTTGGGGACGGGCGTATGGCTACACCTTC CASSWGRAYGYTF
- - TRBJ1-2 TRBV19 TGTGCCAGTACCTCGGGGGTGGCAGGCGAAATGTATGGCTACACCTTC CASTSGVAGEMYGYTF
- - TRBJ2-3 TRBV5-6 TGTGCCAGCAGCTCGAGAAGGTCTAGAAGCACAGATACGCAGTATTTT CASSSRRSRSTDTQYF
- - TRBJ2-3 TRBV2 TGTGCCAGCAGCCTACTAGAGCAGTCGAATACGCAGTATTTT CASSLLEQSNTQYF
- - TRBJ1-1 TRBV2 TGTGCCAGCAGTATTCGTGGTGGAGCTTTCTTT CASSIRGGAFF
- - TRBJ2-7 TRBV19 TGTGCCAGTAGTATTTTTGTCGGACAAACCTACGAGCAGTACTTC CASSIFVGQTYEQYF
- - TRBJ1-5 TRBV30 TGTGCCTGGAGTAAATCAGGTCTCGGCAATCAGCCCCAGCATTTT CAWSKSGLGNQPQHF
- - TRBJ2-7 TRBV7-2 TGTGCCAGCAGCTTAGTGGAGGGGGCGGGAGAGCAGTACTTC CASSLVEGAGEQYF